This T cell receptor (beta chain) was recovered during a study of T cells after yellow fever vaccination. Whole-study context: Fractions of limited cellularity were prepared by means of SMART-Seq v4 Ultra Low Input. Study-level results: A limited proportion of clonotypes was detected within both the CD4 and CD8 compartments.

5'RACE template switching produced TCR cDNA carrying a universal primer site and UMIs. One entry per CDR3 protein, called by TCRdb with MiXCR from the 5' RACE reads. The sample consists of under 600,000 distinct CDR3 sequences, just over 20% of them appearing once. Notes on this clonotype: Its antigen is unidentified.

Material: PBMCs, obtained roughly 20 days after the first yellow fever vaccination. The clonotype originates from a man younger than 30 who received the YFV17D yellow fever vaccine.

The CDR3 spells CASSIGPGEAFF. Here the CDR3 DNA reads TGTGCCAGTAGTATAGGACCAGGGGAAGCTTTCTTT. The chain uses TRBV19 and TRBJ1-1; D may be TRBD1 (5 bases). Deletions cut 1 base from V and 8 bases from J, with 8 bases between. Germline loops: CDR1 LNHDA, CDR2 SQIVND (reference sequence). The CDR3 loop spans 12 amino acids. Together with reference TRBV19 and TRBJ1-1, the CDR3 gives the full variable domain: DGGITQSPKYLFRKEGQNVTLSCEQNLNHDAMYWYRQDPGQGLRLIYYSQIVNDFQKGDIAEGYSVSREKKESFPLTVTSAQKNPTAFYLCASSIGPGEAFFGQGTRLTVV.